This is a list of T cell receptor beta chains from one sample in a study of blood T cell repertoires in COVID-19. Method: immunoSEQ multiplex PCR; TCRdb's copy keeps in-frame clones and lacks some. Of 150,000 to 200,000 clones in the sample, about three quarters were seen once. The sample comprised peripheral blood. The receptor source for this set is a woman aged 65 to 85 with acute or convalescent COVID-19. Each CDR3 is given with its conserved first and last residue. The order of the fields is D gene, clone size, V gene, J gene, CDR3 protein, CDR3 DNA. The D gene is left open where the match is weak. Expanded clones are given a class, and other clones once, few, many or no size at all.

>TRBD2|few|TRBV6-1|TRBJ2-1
CASSEARLAEQFF
TGTGCCAGCAGTGAAGCAAGACTAGCGGAGCAGTTCTTC
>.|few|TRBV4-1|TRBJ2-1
CASSLTYNEQFF
TGCGCCAGCAGCCTAACTTACAATGAGCAGTTCTTC
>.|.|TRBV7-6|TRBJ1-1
CASSLGRGLNTEAFF
TGTGCCAGCAGCTTAGGGCGGGGCCTGAACACTGAAGCTTTCTTT
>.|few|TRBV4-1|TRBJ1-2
CASSPLSTGSYTF
TGCGCCAGCAGCCCCCTCTCCACAGGGTCCTACACCTTC
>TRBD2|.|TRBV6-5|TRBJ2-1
CASSSLAGAFDNEQFF
TGTGCCAGCAGTTCCTTAGCGGGAGCGTTCGACAATGAGCAGTTCTTC
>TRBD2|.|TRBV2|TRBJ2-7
CASSLAGAPEQYF
TGTGCCAGCAGCCTAGCGGGAGCCCCCGAGCAGTACTTC
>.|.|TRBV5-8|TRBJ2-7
CASSARVFGYEQYF
TGTGCCAGCAGCGCCAGGGTTTTCGGCTACGAGCAGTACTTC
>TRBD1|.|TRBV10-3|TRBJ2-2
CAIRGDRAAGELFF
TGTGCCATCAGAGGCGACAGGGCTGCCGGGGAGCTGTTTTTT
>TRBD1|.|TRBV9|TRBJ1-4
CASSPQGAREKLFF
TGTGCCAGCAGCCCACAGGGGGCCCGTGAAAAACTGTTTTTT
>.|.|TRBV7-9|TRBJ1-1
CASNPGGRRAFF
TGTGCCAGCAACCCCGGAGGGAGGAGAGCTTTCTTT
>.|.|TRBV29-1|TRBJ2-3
CSVDRFRASESTDTQYF
TGCAGCGTTGATCGCTTTAGGGCTAGCGAAAGCACAGATACGCAGTATTTT
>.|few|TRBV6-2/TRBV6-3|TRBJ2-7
CASSYLGSEQYF
TGTGCCAGCAGTTATCTGGGGAGCGAGCAGTACTTC
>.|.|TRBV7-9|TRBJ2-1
CASSTNRVGYNEQFF
TGTGCCAGCAGCACTAACAGGGTGGGGTACAATGAGCAGTTCTTC
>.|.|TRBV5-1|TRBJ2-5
CASSWNAIRQQETQYF
TGCGCCAGCAGCTGGAACGCGATACGACAGCAAGAGACCCAGTACTTC
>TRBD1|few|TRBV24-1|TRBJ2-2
CATSDPGTGGGELFF
TGTGCCACCAGTGATCCGGGGACAGGTGGCGGGGAGCTGTTTTTT
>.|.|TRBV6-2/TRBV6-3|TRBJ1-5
CASSYINGGQLNQPQHF
TGTGCCAGCAGTTATATTAACGGCGGACAATTAAATCAGCCCCAGCATTTT
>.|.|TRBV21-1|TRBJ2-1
CASSLSPGTGTQREGDEQFF
TGTGCCAGCAGCTTGTCGCCTGGGACAGGGACGCAGCGGGAGGGTGATGAGCAGTTCTTC
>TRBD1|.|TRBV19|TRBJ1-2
CASKGDRVTNYGYTF
TGTGCCTCCAAAGGGGACAGGGTAACTAACTATGGCTACACCTTC
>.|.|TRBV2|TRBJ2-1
CALGRDSYNEQFF
TGTGCCCTCGGCAGGGACTCCTACAATGAGCAGTTCTTC
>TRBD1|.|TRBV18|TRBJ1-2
CASSSDREGYGYTF
TGTGCCAGCTCATCGGACAGGGAGGGCTATGGCTACACCTTC
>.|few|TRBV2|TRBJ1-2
CASSEQAQNYGYTF
TGTGCCAGCAGTGAACAGGCCCAGAACTATGGCTACACCTTC
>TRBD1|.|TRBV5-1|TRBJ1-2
CASRTGDQSGGYTF
TGCGCCAGCAGGACAGGGGATCAATCGGGTGGCTACACCTTC
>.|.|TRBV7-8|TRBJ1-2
CASSWDGSYGYTF
TGTGCCAGCAGCTGGGACGGGAGCTATGGCTACACCTTC
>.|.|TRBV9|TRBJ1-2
CASSVDQGTYGYTF
TGTGCCAGCAGCGTAGATCAGGGGACCTATGGCTACACCTTC
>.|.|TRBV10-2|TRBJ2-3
CATLTTDTQYF
TGCGCCACTCTAACCACAGATACGCAGTATTTT
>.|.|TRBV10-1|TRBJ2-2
CASSGANTGELFF
TGCGCCAGCAGTGGGGCAAACACCGGGGAGCTGTTTTTT
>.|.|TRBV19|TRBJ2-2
CASNPRTDNTGELFF
TGTGCCAGTAATCCTCGGACAGACAACACCGGGGAGCTGTTTTTT
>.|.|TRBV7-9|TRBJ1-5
CASSADNSNQPQHF
TGTGCCAGCAGCGCGGACAATAGCAATCAGCCCCAGCATTTT
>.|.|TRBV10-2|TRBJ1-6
CASSDGGNNSPLHF
TGCGCCAGCAGTGACGGGGGGAATAATTCACCCCTCCACTTT
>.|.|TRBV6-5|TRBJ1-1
CASSQRQPNTEAFF
TGTGCCAGCAGTCAACGACAGCCCAACACTGAAGCTTTCTTT
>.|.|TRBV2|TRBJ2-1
CASSDRVSYNEQFF
TGTGCCAGCAGTGACAGGGTCTCCTACAATGAGCAGTTCTTC
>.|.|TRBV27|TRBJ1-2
CASSLQLGPTYGYTF
TGTGCCAGCAGTCTCCAGCTGGGGCCGACCTATGGCTACACCTTC
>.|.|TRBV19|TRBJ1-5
CASSTVPGPQHF
TGTGCCAGTAGTACGGTTCCTGGGCCCCAGCATTTT
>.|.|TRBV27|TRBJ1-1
CASSFPGRGAFF
TGTGCCAGCAGTTTCCCGGGCCGAGGGGCTTTCTTT
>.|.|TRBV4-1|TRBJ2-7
CASSLGRQGNEQYF
TGCGCCAGCAGCTTAGGACGCCAGGGGAACGAGCAGTACTTC
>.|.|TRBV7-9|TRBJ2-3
CATAGTSTDTQYF
TGTGCAACAGCTGGGACTAGCACAGATACGCAGTATTTT
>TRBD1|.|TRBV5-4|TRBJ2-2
CASSLRQGNTGELFF
TGTGCCAGCAGCCTGAGACAGGGGAACACCGGGGAGCTGTTTTTT